The subject of this entry is one T cell receptor beta chain. This clonotype was detected ten times or more. No cognate antigen has been identified for it. Base qualities are missing; no much larger clone stands one base away. The library was prepared using PCR. Sequencing instrument: Illumina HiSeq 4000. Preparation of bulk TCR libraries followed a previously described approach, with the TCR primers listed in Table S5. Purification of total RNA was performed with the Qiagen AllPrep DNA/RNA kit. Before analysis, reads from multiple sequencing runs of the same library were pooled. For the original study's pipeline: Only reads with exact TCR constant sequence were kept, trimmed to 150 nt, and grouped by their 12-nt molecular barcodes. Reads in each barcode group were sub-clustered using a 15% Levenshtein threshold, and a quality-weighted consensus sequence was built for each RNA molecule. Non-functional sequences were filtered out, along with any lower-count sequence sitting one edit away from another sequence. Based on a fit of two negative binomial distributions, barcode sub-clusters having less than 20% of the maximum read count were discarded. TCRdb cleaned the public reads at Q25 with fastp, built clones with MiXCR and kept in-frame beta chains. Merged by CDR3 protein, the rows form single entries marked with the most common genes and DNA. The authors' filters were not applied to this entry. The sample table shows some 88,000 distinct CDR3 sequences, and roughly a fifth are seen once. The ten largest clones capture about 0.95% of the sample.

The sample is drawn from a study of molecular identifiers for immune sequencing clone quantification listed by TCRdb under 2018. Regarding the study in general: For a replicate experiment, RNA from roughly 20,000 or 100,000 naive CD8 T cells was divided into five aliquots, and four of the five aliquots were sequenced. This methods study used CD8 T cells to benchmark TCR RNA copy counting and molecular-identifier clustering-based TCR repertoire sequencing (MIDCIRS).

What the work shows at the level of the full study, not this receptor alone: Highly expanded clone sizes could be underestimated because identical TCR molecules may share a barcode. Modeling gave about 3.2 recovered TCR RNA copies per cell versus around 10 by digital PCR, implying 25% to 30% capture efficiency. When barcode sub-clustering was omitted, TCR diversity was inflated by chimeric consensus sequences, with chimeras reaching as high as 47%. In CMV-specific effector cells, clones with more than 20 RNA copies accounted for over 97% of molecules, whereas in naive cells such clones accounted for under 1%. The naive libraries included spiked-in Jurkat TCR RNA (10 copies' worth), and this RNA is not part of the donor repertoire. Spiked-in Jurkat TCR RNA equivalent to a single cell was reported to be detectable even among more than 900,000 naive CD8 T cells.

V is shortened by 0 bases, J by 4 bases, and the region joining them spans 10 bases. From the cysteine up to the phenylalanine, the CDR3 has a length of 15 residues. Only the CDR3 region is kept as DNA, spanning 45 bases read in frame from base 1. CDR1 MNHEY and CDR2 SMNVEV were looked up in the germline V gene (reference sequence). Libraries of naive CD8 T cells were built from anywhere between roughly 17,000 and 1,000,000 sorted cells, with 10%, 30% or 50% of the purified RNA used. On a BD FACSAria II, naive CD8 T cells were FACS-sorted as CD8+CD4-CCR7+CD45RA+ and collected into RLT Plus buffer. Ten to eleven TCR copies' worth of Jurkat RNA were spiked into roughly 17,000-1,100,000 naive CD8 T cell samples to test detection sensitivity. Enrichment of CD8 T cells was performed with RosetteSep CD8+ T Cell Enrichment Cocktail and Ficoll-Paque, after which ACK red cell lysis was carried out.

The clonotype originates from a human donor in good health. Some libraries in this study had Jurkat cell RNA spiked in. Sequencing was carried out using naive CD8+ T cells from blood, with Jurkat cell RNA spiked in. The sample's cell subset or site, from its label and the paper: FACS-sorted CD8+CD4-CCR7+CD45RA+ naive T cells. The chain is assembled from TRBV27 and TRBJ1-5; no D gene is confidently identified. The nucleotide sequence is given as TGTGCCAGCAGTTTATCGCCAGGACCAAATCAGCCCCAGCATTTT. Its amino acids are CASSLSPGPNQPQHF.